These 13 T cell receptor beta chains came from one sample sequenced in a study of cytomegalovirus exposure and HLA in healthy donors. Use of 60 Vbeta and 13 Jbeta primers characterized the PCR. Sequencing was performed with immunoSEQ multiplex PCR; in TCRdb, only in-frame clones are kept and a portion is missing. The sample shows approximately 140,000 clones, 81% of them seen only once. The sample taken for sequencing was PBMCs. The receptor set was obtained from a man aged 18 to 29 in good health and CMV-seronegative.

V usage is TRBV10-3 and J usage is TRBJ2-1; D gene unclear. Trimming took 10 bases from V and 7 from J, leaving 14 bases between them. CDR3 length: 12 amino acids. In germline, CDR1 is ENHRY, CDR2 SYGVKD. The CDR3 DNA follows: TGTGCCACACTAAGTGAGGCAAATGAGCAGTTCTTC. It yields the protein CATLSEANEQFF.

On this clone itself: The DNA is omitted, as the CDR3 cannot be located on it reliably, and the CDR3 follows TCRdb's listing. This chain's CDR3 is CASSQDGVGGGANKFF. This chain uses TRBV4-2 with TRBJ2-1; TRBD2 is the table's D call, not checked against the DNA. The CDR3 is made up of 16 amino acids, end residues included. The germline gives CDR1 LGHNA, CDR2 YNFKEQ.

The genes are TRBV7-9 and TRBJ1-2; 9 bases are shared with TRBD1. CDR1 is SEHNR and CDR2 is FQNEAQ in the germline V gene (reference sequence). There are 15 residues in the CDR3. Unmatched junction bases numbered 9, after V lost 2 bases and J lost 8 bases. This CDR3 reads CASSLRDRVSDGYTF. For the CDR3, the DNA is TGTGCCAGCAGCTTAAGGGACAGGGTTTCGGACGGCTACACCTTC.

CDR3 sequence (DNA): TGTGCCTGGACAGGGGGAAGGCAAGAGACCCAGTACTTC. This translates into CAWTGGRQETQYF. This chain links TRBV30 with TRBJ2-5; 7 bases map to TRBD1. Germline V gene data show CDR1 as GTSNPN and CDR2 as SVGIG (reference sequence). The V segment lost 4 bases and the J segment 2 bases; nucleotides outside the gene matches: 4. The CDR3 has 13 amino acids.

The chain recombines TRBV15 with TRBJ1-4; TRBD1 is a possible D gene (5 bases). The CDR3 sequence is 14 residues long. CDR1 LNHNV and CDR2 YYDKDF come from the germline V gene (reference sequence). With 4 bases removed from V and 5 bases from J, the gap between germline ends came to 11 bases. The CDR3 coding sequence is TGTGCCACCAGCAAAAGACAGTTAAATGAAAAACTGTTTTTT. Translating it yields CATSKRQLNEKLFF.

This clone was recorded a few times. The V gene is TRBV19, the J gene TRBJ1-5, with 7 nucleotides matching TRBD1. J lost 7 bases, V lost 6 bases, and 9 bases had no gene match. The CDR3 totals 14 residues. In germline, CDR1 is LNHDA, CDR2 SQIVND (reference sequence). CDR3 sequence: CASRTTQGWQPQHF. DNA for the CDR3: TGTGCCAGTAGAACAACACAGGGGTGGCAGCCCCAGCATTTT.

The chain links TRBV7-2 to TRBJ1-6; 8 nucleotides align to TRBD1. V shed 5 bases and J 5 bases; nucleotides not matched to a gene: 5. This CDR3 spans 15 amino acids. Germline assignment: CDR1 SGHTA and CDR2 FQGNSA. CDR3 DNA sequence: TGTGCCAGCAGCATCTCCAGGGGGCATAATTCACCCCTCCACTTT. Translating gives CASSISRGHNSPLHF. The entire variable domain, with the rest obtained from reference TRBV7-2 and TRBJ1-6, is as follows: GAGVSQSPSNKVTEKGKDVELRCDPISGHTALYWYRQSLGQGLEFLIYFQGNSAPDKSGLPSDRFSAERTGGSVSTLTIQRTQQEDSAVYLCASSISRGHNSPLHFGNGTRLTVT.

In the case of this clone: This specimen includes other DNA sequences encoding the same CDR3. This chain connects TRBV27 to TRBJ1-2; a possible D gene is TRBD1 (6 bases). Trimming took off 2 bases at V and 2 bases at J, with 6 bases between the two ends. The germline CDR1 and CDR2 sequences are MNHEY and SMNVEV (reference sequence). CDR3 length: 13 residues. The CDR3 nucleotides read TGTGCCAGCAGTTTAGGGGGCAACTATGGCTACACCTTC. Protein sequence: CASSLGGNYGYTF.

The chain employs TRBV18 and TRBJ1-5, with D possibly TRBD1 on 5 matching bases. Germline CDR1 and CDR2: KGHSH and LQKENI. CDR3 length: 15 residues. The V gene lost 2 bases and the J gene lost 0 bases, with 8 bases spanning the gap. CDR3 residues: CASSPRQISNQPQHF. As DNA, the CDR3 is TGTGCCAGCTCACCAAGACAGATTAGCAATCAGCCCCAGCATTTT.

This rearrangement joins TRBV7-9 to TRBJ2-7, with 7 bases matching TRBD2. The germline V gene encodes CDR1 SEHNR and CDR2 FQNEAQ (reference sequence). Trimming took 5 bases from V and 2 from J; bases not matched to a gene: 6. The CDR3 runs 14 residues. CDR3 sequence: CASSRGRAAYEQYF. CDR3 nucleotide sequence: TGTGCCAGCAGCCGGGGGAGGGCGGCCTACGAGCAGTACTTC.

J is TRBJ1-6 and V is TRBV7-2; TRBD1 might be the D (6 bases). The CDR3 runs to 18 residues. CDR1 and CDR2 (germline): SGHTA, FQGNSA. Trimming took off 5 bases at V and 0 bases at J, with 17 bases between the two ends. CDR3 region: CASSGGAGRGSYNSPLHF. The CDR3, as DNA: TGTGCCAGCAGCGGGGGGGCGGGGCGGGGCTCCTATAATTCACCCCTCCACTTT. The whole variable domain, filled in from reference TRBV7-2 and TRBJ1-6, reads GAGVSQSPSNKVTEKGKDVELRCDPISGHTALYWYRQSLGQGLEFLIYFQGNSAPDKSGLPSDRFSAERTGGSVSTLTIQRTQQEDSAVYLCASSGGAGRGSYNSPLHFGNGTRLTVT.

V and J are TRBV7-2 and TRBJ2-1, with D maybe TRBD2 (7 bases). Germline-derived CDR1 and CDR2 are SGHTA and FQGNSA. Deletions cut 7 bases from V and 2 bases from J, with 12 bases between. CDR3 length equals 14 residues. This CDR3 reads CASNWGGAYNEQFF. In DNA form, the CDR3 reads TGTGCCAGCAACTGGGGGGGCGCCTACAATGAGCAGTTCTTC.

The chain recombines TRBV5-4 with TRBJ1-2; 11 bases align to TRBD1. Losses at the gene ends were 2 bases for V and 2 bases for J; bases not matched to a gene: 2. Germline V lookup: CDR1 SGHNT, CDR2 YYREEE (reference sequence). This CDR3 comprises 15 residues. The CDR3 sequence is CASSLGQGANYGYTF. DNA for the CDR3: TGTGCCAGCAGCTTAGGACAGGGGGCGAACTATGGCTACACCTTC.